This T cell receptor (beta chain) was retrieved from a study of blood T cell repertoires in COVID-19 (dated by TCRdb to the early 2020s). Context from the whole study: The collaborator samples originated in the United States, Italy and Spain and spanned the acute and convalescent phases of COVID-19. The repertoires were released in a freely available public database meant as a resource for research on the immune response to SARS-CoV-2. The sample metadata nearly always contained a de-identified subject ID, COVID-19 status, age in years and sex. HLA class I and class II types, where available, came from metadata supplied by the sample provider rather than from assay-based typing. Subjects who had been exposed to COVID-19, were actively infected with it, or had recovered from it provided the deeply sampled blood TCRbeta repertoires that made up the dataset. Samples came from the ongoing ImmuneRACE study (first 160 participants) plus 1,254 subjects from 6 global collaborators. The material from the prospective study consisted of cDNA or gDNA derived from T cells, B-cell-depleted T cells, or PBMCs. Results and caveats for the whole study, not just this receptor: How much clinical and demographic metadata was included differed by source and by participant, and the metadata was provided uncurated.

This clone has just one count. The antigen it binds to is not known. No much larger clone exists at a distance of one base, and base qualities are not known. TCRbeta CDR3 regions were amplified from genomic DNA using the immunoSEQ Assay, a bias-controlled multiplex PCR. Concerning the study's data processing: Within the assay, amplification of reference gene primers was used to estimate how many nucleated cells each sample contained. To quantify the absolute abundance of each unique TCRbeta CDR3 rearrangement, sequence reads were collapsed and filtered. For each sample, productive Simpson clonality was calculated as the square root of Simpson's diversity index over productive rearrangements. The table was pulled from immuneACCESS by TCRdb, which kept in-frame rearrangements only. Such tables lose some clones; where checked, under half of the loss comes from unresolved V genes, and the rest has no known cause. V and J calls and clone size are given by that table; D and trimming were obtained from the DNA. This sample comprises over 150,000 clones, around nine tenths of them detected only once. 0.58% of the sample belongs to the ten largest clones.

In the germline V gene, CDR1 corresponds to MDHEN and CDR2 to SYDVKM. Trimming takes 3 bases from V and 6 bases from J, and the germline ends sit 5 bases apart. The CDR3 spans 11 residues, from the cysteine through the phenylalanine. Only the CDR3 DNA is retained, 33 bases long and in frame from the first base. In Seattle, one collaborating source enrolled patients while the infection was active and tracked those patients longitudinally over the course of disease. Whole blood was collected in K2EDTA tubes by collaborating institutions according to the institutions' own protocols. For TCRbeta analysis, collaborator samples were shipped as frozen whole blood, as isolated PBMCs, or as DNA extracted from either sample type.

The specimen was peripheral blood. The receptor comes from a man aged 60 to 69 with COVID-19, enrolled during active disease. The receptor chain draws on TRBV28 and TRBJ1-1; the D gene is not confidently resolved. The CDR3 protein: CASSLGSEAFF. The DNA sequence is given as TGTGCCAGCAGTTTGGGCTCTGAAGCTTTCTTT.